This T cell receptor beta chain was captured in a study of cytomegalovirus exposure and HLA in healthy donors. The study's findings and limits: In a later analysis, at a false discovery rate of 0.05, over 15,000 TCR beta sequences were associated with HLA alleles. A later analysis revealed that TCR association rates differed between HLA loci, peaking at DRB1 and bottoming out at HLA-C.

In regard to this clone: Its antigen is unidentified.

Germline CDR1 and CDR2: MGHRA and YSYEKL. CDR3 length equals 16 residues. Germline trimming cut 2 bases from V and 6 bases from J; bases unmatched to any gene: 7. The donors were healthy bone marrow donors. With 60 Vbeta and 13 Jbeta primers, the PCR was carried out. Sequencing used immunoSEQ multiplex PCR; TCRdb keeps in-frame clones, though not all of them. The sample holds just over 20,000 clones. The clonotype comes from a man aged 55 to 70 in good health and CMV-seropositive. The chain combines TRBV4-1 with TRBJ2-1, with TRBD2 matching 10 bases. Sample: PBMCs. CDR3 in amino acids: CASSQQLAGRVNEQFF. DNA for the CDR3: TGCGCCAGCAGCCAACAACTAGCGGGAAGGGTCAATGAGCAGTTCTTC.